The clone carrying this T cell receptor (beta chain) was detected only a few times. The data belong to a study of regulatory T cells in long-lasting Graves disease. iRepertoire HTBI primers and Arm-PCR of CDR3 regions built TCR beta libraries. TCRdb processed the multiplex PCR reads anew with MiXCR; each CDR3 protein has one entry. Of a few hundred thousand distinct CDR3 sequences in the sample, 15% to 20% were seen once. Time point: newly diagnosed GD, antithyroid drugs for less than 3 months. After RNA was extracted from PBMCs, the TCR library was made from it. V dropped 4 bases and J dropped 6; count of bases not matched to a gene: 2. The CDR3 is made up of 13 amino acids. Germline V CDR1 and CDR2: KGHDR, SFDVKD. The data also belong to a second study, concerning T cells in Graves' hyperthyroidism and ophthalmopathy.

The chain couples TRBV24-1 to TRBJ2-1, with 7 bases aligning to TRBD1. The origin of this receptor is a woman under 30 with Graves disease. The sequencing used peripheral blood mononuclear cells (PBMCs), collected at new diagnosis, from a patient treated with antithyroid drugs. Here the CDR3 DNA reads TGTGCCACCAGTGAAGACAGGGTCAATGAGCAGTTCTTC. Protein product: CATSEDRVNEQFF.